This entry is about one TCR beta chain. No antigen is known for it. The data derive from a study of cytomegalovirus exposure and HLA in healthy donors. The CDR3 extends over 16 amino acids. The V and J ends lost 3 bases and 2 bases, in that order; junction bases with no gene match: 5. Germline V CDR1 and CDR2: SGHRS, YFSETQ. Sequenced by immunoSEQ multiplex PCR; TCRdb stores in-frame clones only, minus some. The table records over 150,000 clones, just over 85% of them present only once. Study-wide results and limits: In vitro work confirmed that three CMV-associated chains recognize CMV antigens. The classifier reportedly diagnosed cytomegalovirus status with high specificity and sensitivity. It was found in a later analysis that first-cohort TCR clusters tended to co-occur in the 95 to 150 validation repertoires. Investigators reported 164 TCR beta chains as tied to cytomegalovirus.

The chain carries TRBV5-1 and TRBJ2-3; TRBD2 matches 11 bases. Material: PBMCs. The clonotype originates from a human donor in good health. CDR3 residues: CASSYGTSGTTDTQYF. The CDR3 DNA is TGCGCCAGCAGCTACGGGACTAGCGGAACCACAGATACGCAGTATTTT.